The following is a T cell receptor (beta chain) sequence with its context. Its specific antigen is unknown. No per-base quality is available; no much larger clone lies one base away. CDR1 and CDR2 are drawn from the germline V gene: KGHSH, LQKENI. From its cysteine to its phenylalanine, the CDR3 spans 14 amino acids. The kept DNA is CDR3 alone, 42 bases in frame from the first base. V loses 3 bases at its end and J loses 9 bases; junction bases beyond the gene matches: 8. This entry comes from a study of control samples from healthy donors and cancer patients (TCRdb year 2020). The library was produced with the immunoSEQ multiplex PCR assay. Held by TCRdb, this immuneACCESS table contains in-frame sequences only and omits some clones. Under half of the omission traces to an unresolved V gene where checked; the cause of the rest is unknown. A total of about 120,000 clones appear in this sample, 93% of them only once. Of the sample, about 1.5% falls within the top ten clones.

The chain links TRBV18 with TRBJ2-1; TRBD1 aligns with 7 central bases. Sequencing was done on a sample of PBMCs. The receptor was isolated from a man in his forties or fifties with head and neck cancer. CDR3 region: CASSPAQGIGEQFF. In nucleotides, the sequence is TGTGCCAGCTCACCGGCACAGGGGATTGGTGAGCAGTTCTTC.